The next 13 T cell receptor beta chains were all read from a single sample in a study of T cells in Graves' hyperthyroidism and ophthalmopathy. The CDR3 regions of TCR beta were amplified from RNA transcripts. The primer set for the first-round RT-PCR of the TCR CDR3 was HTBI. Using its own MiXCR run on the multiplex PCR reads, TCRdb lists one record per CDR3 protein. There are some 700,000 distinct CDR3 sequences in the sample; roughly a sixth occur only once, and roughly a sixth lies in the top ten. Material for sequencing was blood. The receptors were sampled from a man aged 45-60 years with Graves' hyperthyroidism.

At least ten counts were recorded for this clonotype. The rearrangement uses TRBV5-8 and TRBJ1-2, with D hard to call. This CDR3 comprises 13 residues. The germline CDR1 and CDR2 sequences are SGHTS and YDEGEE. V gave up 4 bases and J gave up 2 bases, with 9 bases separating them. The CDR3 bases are TGTGCCAGCAGCATAAACAGCAACTATGGCTACACCTTC. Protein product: CASSINSNYGYTF.

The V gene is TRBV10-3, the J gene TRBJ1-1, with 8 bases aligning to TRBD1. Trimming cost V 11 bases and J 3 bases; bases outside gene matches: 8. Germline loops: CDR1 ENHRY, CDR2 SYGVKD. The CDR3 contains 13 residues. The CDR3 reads CASTGQGDTEAFF. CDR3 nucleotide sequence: TGTGCCTCTACCGGACAGGGAGACACTGAAGCTTTCTTT.

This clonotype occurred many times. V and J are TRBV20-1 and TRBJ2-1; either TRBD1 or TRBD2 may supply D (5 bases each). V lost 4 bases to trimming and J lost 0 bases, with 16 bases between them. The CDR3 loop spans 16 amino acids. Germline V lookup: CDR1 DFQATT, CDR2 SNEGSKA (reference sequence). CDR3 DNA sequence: TGCAGTGCTAAAACGGGACGCCGGAGCTCCTACAATGAGCAGTTCTTC. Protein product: CSAKTGRRSSYNEQFF.

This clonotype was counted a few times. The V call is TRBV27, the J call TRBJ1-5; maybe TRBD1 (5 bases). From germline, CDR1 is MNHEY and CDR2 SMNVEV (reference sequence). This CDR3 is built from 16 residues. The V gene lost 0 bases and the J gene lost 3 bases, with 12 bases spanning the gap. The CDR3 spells CASSLSRGEFNQPQHF. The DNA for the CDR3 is TGTGCCAGCAGTTTATCTAGAGGGGAATTCAATCAGCCCCAGCATTTT.

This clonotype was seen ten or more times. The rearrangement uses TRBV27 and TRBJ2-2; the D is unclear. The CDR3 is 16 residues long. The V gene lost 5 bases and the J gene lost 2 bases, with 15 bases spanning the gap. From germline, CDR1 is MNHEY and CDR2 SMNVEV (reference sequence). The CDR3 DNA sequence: TGTGCCAGCAGTGAGGCCCTTTCTATTAACACCGGGGAGCTGTTTTTT. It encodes CASSEALSINTGELFF.

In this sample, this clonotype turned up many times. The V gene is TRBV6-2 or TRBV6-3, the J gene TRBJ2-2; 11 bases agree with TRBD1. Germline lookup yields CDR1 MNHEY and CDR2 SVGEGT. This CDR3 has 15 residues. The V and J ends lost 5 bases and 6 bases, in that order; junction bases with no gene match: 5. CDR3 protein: CASSPDRGRAGELFF. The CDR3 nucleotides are TGTGCCAGCAGTCCGGACAGGGGGCGAGCCGGGGAGCTGTTTTTT.

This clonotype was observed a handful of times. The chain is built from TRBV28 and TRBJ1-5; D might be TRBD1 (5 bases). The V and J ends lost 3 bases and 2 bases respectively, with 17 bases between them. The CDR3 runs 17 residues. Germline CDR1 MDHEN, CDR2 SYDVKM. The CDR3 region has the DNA TGTGCCAGCAGTTTCACCCCTTGGGCGGGGGGCAATCAGCCCCAGCATTTT. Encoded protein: CASSFTPWAGGNQPQHF.

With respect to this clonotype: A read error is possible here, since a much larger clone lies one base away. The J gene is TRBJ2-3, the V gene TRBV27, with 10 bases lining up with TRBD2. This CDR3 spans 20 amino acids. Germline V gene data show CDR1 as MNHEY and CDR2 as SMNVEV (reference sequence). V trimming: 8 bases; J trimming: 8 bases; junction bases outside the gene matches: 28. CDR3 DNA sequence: TGTGCCAGCTTTCTAATGCGGGCTAGCGGGAGAATTGGGGGCGCAGGTACGCAGTATTTT. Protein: CASFLMRASGRIGGAGTQYF.

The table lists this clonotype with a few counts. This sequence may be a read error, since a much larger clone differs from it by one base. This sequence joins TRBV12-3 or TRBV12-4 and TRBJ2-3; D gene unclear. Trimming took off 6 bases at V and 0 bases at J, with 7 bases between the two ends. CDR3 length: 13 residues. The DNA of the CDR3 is TGTGCCAGCAGGACGGCTAGCACAGATACGCAGTATTTT. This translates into CASRTASTDTQYF.

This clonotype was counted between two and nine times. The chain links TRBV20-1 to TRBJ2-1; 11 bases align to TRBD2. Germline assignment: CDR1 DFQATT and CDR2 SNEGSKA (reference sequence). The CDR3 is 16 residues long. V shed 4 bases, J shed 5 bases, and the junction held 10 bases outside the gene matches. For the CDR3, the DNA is TGCAGTGCTACAAAGCCTCTAGCGGGAGGCCACAATGAGCAGTTCTTC. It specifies CSATKPLAGGHNEQFF.

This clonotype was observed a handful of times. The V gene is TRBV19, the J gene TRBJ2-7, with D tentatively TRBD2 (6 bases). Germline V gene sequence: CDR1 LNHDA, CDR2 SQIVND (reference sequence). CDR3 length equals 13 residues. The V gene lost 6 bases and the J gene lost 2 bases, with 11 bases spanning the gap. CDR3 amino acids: CASSSGTPYEQYF. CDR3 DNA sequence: TGTGCCAGTAGCTCCGGGACTCCCTACGAGCAGTACTTC.

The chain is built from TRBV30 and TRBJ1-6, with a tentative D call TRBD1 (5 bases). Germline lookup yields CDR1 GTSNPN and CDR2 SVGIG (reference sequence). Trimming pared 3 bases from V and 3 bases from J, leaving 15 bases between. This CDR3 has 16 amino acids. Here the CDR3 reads CAWRLGGADYNSPLHF. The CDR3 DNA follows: TGTGCCTGGAGACTAGGAGGGGCTGACTATAATTCACCCCTCCACTTT.

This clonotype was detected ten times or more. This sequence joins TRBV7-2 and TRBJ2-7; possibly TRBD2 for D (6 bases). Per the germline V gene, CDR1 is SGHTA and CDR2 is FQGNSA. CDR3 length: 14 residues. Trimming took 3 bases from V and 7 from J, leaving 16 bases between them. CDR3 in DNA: TGTGCCAGCAGCTTCCTAGCGACCTCGAGTGAGCAGTACTTC. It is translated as CASSFLATSSEQYF.